One sample yielded the 12 T cell receptor beta chains listed below, sequenced in a study of radiotherapy plus CTLA-4 blockade in lung cancer. The assay was immunoSEQ multiplex PCR, and TCRdb's table has in-frame clones only and misses some. The sample carries roughly 66,000 clones, around 81% recorded once. The sample here was peripheral blood, taken from a patient treated with radiotherapy plus ipilimumab. The receptors were sampled from a human donor with non-small cell lung cancer who had a partial response to radiotherapy plus ipilimumab.

This sequence joins TRBV19 and TRBJ2-2, with TRBD2 matching over 11 bases. The CDR3 consists of 18 residues. Germline lookup yields CDR1 LNHDA and CDR2 SQIVND (reference sequence). J was trimmed by 7 bases and V by 4 bases; bases with no gene match: 14. The CDR3 DNA reads as TGTGCCAGTAGTAAGGGGGGACTAGCGGACCTCAAGAGCGGGGAGCTGTTTTTT. Protein product: CASSKGGLADLKSGELFF.

V is TRBV11-2 and J is TRBJ1-1, with TRBD1 identical over 8 bases. The CDR3 has 14 amino acids. Per germline, CDR1 SGHAT and CDR2 FQNNGV. V lost 2 bases to trimming and J lost 8 bases; unmatched junction nucleotides: 7. In nucleotides, the CDR3 is TGTGCCAGCAGCTTATACAGGGGGATAGGGGAAGCTTTCTTT. Amino acids: CASSLYRGIGEAFF.

V and J are TRBV10-3 and TRBJ2-7, with D tentatively TRBD2 (5 bases). V lost 10 bases and J lost 1, with 14 bases in between. The CDR3 has 13 amino acids. Germline CDR1 and CDR2: ENHRY and SYGVKD. The DNA of the CDR3 is TGTGCCACTACCTTGGACTTGTCCTACGAGCAGTACTTC. It is translated as CATTLDLSYEQYF.

The table lists this clone with a count of one. The gene calls are TRBV29-1 and TRBJ2-7; perhaps TRBD2 as D (6 bases). CDR3 size: 11 residues. Trimming stripped 4 bases from V and 6 bases from J, with 10 bases between. CDR1 SQVTM and CDR2 ANQGSEA come from the germline V gene. The CDR3 region is CSVGDFGEQYF. The CDR3 DNA follows: TGCAGCGTTGGGGACTTCGGCGAGCAGTACTTC.

The chain has TRBV28 and TRBJ2-1, with D unclear. This CDR3 contains 16 residues. Germline loops: CDR1 MDHEN, CDR2 SYDVKM. Trimming cost V 5 bases and J 0 bases, with 14 bases left between them. The DNA for the CDR3 is TGTGCCAGCAGTGCCCTTGCGAAACTCTCCTACAATGAGCAGTTCTTC. It is translated as CASSALAKLSYNEQFF. Full variable domain (missing parts from reference TRBV28 and TRBJ2-1): DVKVTQSSRYLVKRTGEKVFLECVQDMDHENMFWYRQDPGLGLRLIYFSYDVKMKEKGDIPEGYSVSREKKERFSLILESASTNQTSMYLCASSALAKLSYNEQFFGPGTRLTVL.

The genes are TRBV27 and TRBJ1-1, with 7 bases fitting TRBD1. V lost 4 bases and J lost 4; bases outside the gene matches: 9. Germline loops: CDR1 MNHEY, CDR2 SMNVEV (reference sequence). There are 15 residues in the CDR3. The DNA of the CDR3 is TGTGCCAGCAGTTCCTTGACAGGGACGTTCACTGAAGCTTTCTTT. Its protein is CASSSLTGTFTEAFF.

The chain is built from TRBV5-1 and TRBJ2-3; possible D gene TRBD1, 6 bases. The length of the CDR3 is 14 residues. Germline values: CDR1 SGHRS, CDR2 YFSETQ. V lost 5 bases and J 6 bases, leaving 16 bases between the germline ends. The CDR3 nucleotides are TGCGCCAGCAGTAGGACAGATAGATCGGATACGCAGTATTTT. This gives the protein CASSRTDRSDTQYF.

In its sample, this clone was seen once. J is TRBJ2-4 and V is TRBV5-1, with 11 nucleotides matching TRBD2. Trimming cost V 1 base and J 3 bases; bases outside gene matches: 6. The CDR3 has 17 amino acids. Germline CDR1 is SGHRS and CDR2 is YFSETQ. The CDR3 sequence: CASSLRLAGGGKNIQYF. As DNA, the CDR3 is TGCGCCAGCAGCTTGCGGCTAGCGGGAGGTGGCAAAAACATTCAGTACTTC.

This clone was counted a single time. The DNA for the CDR3 is TGTGCCAGTAGTACCCGGGACGGGGGGCATTACGAGCAGTACTTC. It specifies CASSTRDGGHYEQYF. The rearrangement links TRBV19 to TRBJ2-7, with D possibly TRBD2 on 7 matching bases. The CDR3 is 15 residues long. Trimming removed 4 bases at V and 4 bases at J, with 17 bases between. Germline V gene sequence: CDR1 LNHDA, CDR2 SQIVND (reference sequence).

V gene TRBV2 combines with J gene TRBJ1-1; D unresolved. This CDR3 spans 15 amino acids. CDR1 and CDR2 from the germline V gene are SNHLY and FYNNEI. V shed 4 bases and J shed 1 base, with 13 bases lying between them. This chain's CDR3 is CASSVLPVTNTEAFF. The CDR3 bases are TGTGCCAGCAGTGTTTTGCCGGTAACGAACACTGAAGCTTTCTTT.

The CDR3 here is CASRGEPYEQYF. CDR3 DNA sequence: TGTGCCAGCAGGGGAGAGCCCTACGAGCAGTACTTC. V usage is TRBV4-2 and J usage is TRBJ2-7; maybe TRBD2 (5 bases). This CDR3 contains 12 residues. From germline, CDR1 is LGHNA and CDR2 YNFKEQ. Trimming pared 6 bases from V and 2 bases from J, leaving 8 bases between.

V and J are TRBV4-1 and TRBJ2-3; 11 bases match TRBD2. Germline V gives CDR1 MGHRA, CDR2 YSYEKL. The CDR3 has 17 residues. Trimming took 3 bases from V and 0 from J; bases not matched to a gene: 5. The CDR3 DNA follows: TGCGCCAGCAGCCAGTGGGGGACTAGCGGTAGCACAGATACGCAGTATTTT. Its protein product is CASSQWGTSGSTDTQYF.